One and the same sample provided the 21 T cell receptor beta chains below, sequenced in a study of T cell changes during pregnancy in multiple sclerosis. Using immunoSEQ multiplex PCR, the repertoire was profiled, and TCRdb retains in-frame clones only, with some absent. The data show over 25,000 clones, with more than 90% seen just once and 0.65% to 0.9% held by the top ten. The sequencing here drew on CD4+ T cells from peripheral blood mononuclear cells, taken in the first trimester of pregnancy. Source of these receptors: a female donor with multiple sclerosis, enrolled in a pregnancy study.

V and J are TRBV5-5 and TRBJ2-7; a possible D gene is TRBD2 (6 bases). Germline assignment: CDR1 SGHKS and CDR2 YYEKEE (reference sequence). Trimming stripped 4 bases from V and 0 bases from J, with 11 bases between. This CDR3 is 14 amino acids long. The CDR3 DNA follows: TGTGCCAGCAGCCGGGACGGGAGCTCCTACGAGCAGTACTTC. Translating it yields CASSRDGSSYEQYF. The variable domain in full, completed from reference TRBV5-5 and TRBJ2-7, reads DAGVTQSPTHLIKTRGQQVTLRCSPISGHKSVSWYQQVLGQGPQFIFQYYEKEERGRGNFPDRFSARQFPNYSSELNVNALLLGDSALYLCASSRDGSSYEQYFGPGTRLTVT.

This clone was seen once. CDR3 DNA sequence: TGTGCCAGCATGACAGGGGGCGCCAATCAGCCCCAGCATTTT. Encoded protein: CASMTGGANQPQHF. V and J are TRBV27 and TRBJ1-5, with TRBD1 identical over 10 bases. The germline CDR1 and CDR2 sequences are MNHEY and SMNVEV (reference sequence). The CDR3 spans 14 residues. J was trimmed by 3 bases and V by 7 bases; bases with no gene match: 3.

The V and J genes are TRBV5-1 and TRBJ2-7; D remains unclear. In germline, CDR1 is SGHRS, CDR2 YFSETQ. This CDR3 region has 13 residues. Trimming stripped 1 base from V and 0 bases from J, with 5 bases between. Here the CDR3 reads CASSLFSSYEQYF. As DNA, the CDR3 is TGCGCCAGCAGCTTGTTCAGCTCCTACGAGCAGTACTTC.

CDR3 loop: CASSLVSRDYGYTF. The CDR3 DNA reads as TGCGCCAGCAGCTTGGTTTCCAGGGATTATGGCTACACCTTC. The V gene is TRBV5-1, the J gene TRBJ1-2, with D perhaps TRBD1 (5 bases). There are 14 residues in the CDR3. Per germline, CDR1 SGHRS and CDR2 YFSETQ. Deletions cut 0 bases from V and 5 bases from J, with 11 bases between.

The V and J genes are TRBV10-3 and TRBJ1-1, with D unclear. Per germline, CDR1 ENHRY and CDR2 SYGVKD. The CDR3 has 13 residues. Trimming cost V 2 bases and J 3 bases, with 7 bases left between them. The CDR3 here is CAISEGSHTEAFF. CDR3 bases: TGTGCCATCAGTGAGGGCAGTCACACTGAAGCTTTCTTT.

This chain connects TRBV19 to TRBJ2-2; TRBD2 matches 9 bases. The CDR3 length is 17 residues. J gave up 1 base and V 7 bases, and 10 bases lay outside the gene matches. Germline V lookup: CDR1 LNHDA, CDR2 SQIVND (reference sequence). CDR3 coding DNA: TGTGCCAGTAAGGGGTTGCGGGGGGGCGTGAACACCGGGGAGCTGTTTTTT. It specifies CASKGLRGGVNTGELFF.

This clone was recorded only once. The CDR3 region is CASSSGQGINEQYF. CDR3 DNA sequence: TGTGCCAGCAGCTCGGGACAGGGGATCAACGAGCAGTACTTC. The chain carries TRBV7-3 and TRBJ2-7; TRBD1 matches 10 bases. Germline loops: CDR1 SGHTA, CDR2 FQGTGA. The CDR3 runs 14 residues. Losses at the gene ends were 4 bases for V and 5 bases for J; bases not matched to a gene: 5.

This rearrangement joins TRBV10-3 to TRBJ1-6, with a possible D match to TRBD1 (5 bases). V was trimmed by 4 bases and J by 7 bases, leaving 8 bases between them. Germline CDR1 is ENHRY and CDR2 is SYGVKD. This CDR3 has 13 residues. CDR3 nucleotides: TGTGCCATCAGTGGGGACTGGAATTCACCCCTCCACTTT. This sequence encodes CAISGDWNSPLHF.

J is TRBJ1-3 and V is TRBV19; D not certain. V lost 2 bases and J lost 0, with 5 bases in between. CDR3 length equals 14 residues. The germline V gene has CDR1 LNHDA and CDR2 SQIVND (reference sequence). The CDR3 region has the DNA TGTGCCAGTAGTATACAGGACTCTGGAAACACCATATATTTT. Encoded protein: CASSIQDSGNTIYF.

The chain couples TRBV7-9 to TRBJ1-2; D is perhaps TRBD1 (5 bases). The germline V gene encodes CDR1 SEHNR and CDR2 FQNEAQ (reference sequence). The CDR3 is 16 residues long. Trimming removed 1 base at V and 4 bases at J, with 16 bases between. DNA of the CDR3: TGTGCCAGCAGCTTAGGCCAAACCCAGGGCGTCTATGGCTACACCTTC. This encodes CASSLGQTQGVYGYTF.

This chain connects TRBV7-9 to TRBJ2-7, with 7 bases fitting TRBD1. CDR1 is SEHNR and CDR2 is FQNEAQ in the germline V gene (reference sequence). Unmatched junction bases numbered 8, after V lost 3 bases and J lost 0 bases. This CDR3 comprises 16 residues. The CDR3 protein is CASSFGADRASYEQYF. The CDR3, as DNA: TGTGCCAGCAGCTTCGGTGCCGACAGGGCCTCCTACGAGCAGTACTTC.

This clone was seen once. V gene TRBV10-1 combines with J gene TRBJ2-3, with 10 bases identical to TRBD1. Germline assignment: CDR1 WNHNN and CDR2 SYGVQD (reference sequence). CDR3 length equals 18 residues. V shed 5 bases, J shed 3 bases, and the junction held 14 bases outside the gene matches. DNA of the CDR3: TGCGCCAGCAGTTTCGGAGGAGAGGGACAGGGGTTTACAGATACGCAGTATTTT. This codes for CASSFGGEGQGFTDTQYF.

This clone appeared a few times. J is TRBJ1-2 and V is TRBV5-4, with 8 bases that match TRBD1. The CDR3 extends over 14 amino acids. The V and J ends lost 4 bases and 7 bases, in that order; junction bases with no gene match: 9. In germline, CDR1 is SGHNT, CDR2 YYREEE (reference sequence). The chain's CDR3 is CASSPVGRGRGYTF. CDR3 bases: TGTGCCAGCAGCCCGGTGGGCAGGGGGCGTGGCTACACCTTC. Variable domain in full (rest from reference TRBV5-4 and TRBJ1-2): ETGVTQSPTHLIKTRGQQVTLRCSSQSGHNTVSWYQQALGQGPQFIFQYYREEENGRGNFPPRFSGLQFPNYSSELNVNALELDDSALYLCASSPVGRGRGYTFGSGTRLTVV.

This CDR3 is CASSKRKQSSSYEQYF. The CDR3 nucleotides are TGTGCCAGCAGCAAAAGGAAACAGTCAAGCTCCTACGAGCAGTACTTC. The chain couples TRBV21-1 to TRBJ2-7; the table names TRBD1, a call not compared with the DNA. TRBV21-1 is reported as a pseudogene. This CDR3 contains 16 residues.

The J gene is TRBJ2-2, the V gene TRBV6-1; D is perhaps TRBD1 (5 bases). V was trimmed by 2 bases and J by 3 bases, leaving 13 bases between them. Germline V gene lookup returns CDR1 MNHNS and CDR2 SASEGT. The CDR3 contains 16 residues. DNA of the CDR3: TGTGCCAGCAGTGAATCAGTAGGGGCGGACACCGGGGAGCTGTTTTTT. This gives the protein CASSESVGADTGELFF.

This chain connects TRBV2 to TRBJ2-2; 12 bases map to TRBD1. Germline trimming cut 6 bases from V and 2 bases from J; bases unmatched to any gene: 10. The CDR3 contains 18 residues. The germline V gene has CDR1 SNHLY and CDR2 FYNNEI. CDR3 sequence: CASSLIKGQGANTGELFF. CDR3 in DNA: TGTGCCAGCAGCCTTATTAAGGGACAGGGGGCTAACACCGGGGAGCTGTTTTTT.

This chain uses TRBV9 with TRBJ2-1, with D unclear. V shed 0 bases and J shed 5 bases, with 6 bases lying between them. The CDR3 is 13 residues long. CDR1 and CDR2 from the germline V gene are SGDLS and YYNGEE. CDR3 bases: TGTGCCAGCAGCGTAGGGGCAGACAATGAGCAGTTCTTC. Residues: CASSVGADNEQFF. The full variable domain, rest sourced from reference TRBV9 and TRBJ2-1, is DSGVTQTPKHLITATGQRVTLRCSPRSGDLSVYWYQQSLDQGLQFLIQYYNGEERAKGNILERFSAQQFPDLHSELNLSSLELGDSALYFCASSVGADNEQFFGPGTRLTVL.

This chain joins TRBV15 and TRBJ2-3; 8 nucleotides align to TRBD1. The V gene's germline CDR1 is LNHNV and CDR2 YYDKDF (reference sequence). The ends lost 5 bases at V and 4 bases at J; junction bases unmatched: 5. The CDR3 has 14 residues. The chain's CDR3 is CATSGQGWSDTQYF. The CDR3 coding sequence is TGTGCCACCAGCGGACAGGGCTGGTCAGATACGCAGTATTTT.

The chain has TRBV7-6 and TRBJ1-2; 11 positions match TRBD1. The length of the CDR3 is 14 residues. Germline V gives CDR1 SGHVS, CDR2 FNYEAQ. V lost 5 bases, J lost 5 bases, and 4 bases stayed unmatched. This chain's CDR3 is CASSPGQGAYGYTF. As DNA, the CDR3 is TGTGCCAGCAGCCCAGGACAGGGGGCGTATGGCTACACCTTC.

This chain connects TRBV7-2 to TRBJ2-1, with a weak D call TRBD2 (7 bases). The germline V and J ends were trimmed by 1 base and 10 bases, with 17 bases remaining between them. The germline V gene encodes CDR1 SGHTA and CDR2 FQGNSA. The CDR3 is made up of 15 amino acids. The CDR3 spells CASSLERGAKLEQFF. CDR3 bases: TGTGCCAGCAGCTTAGAACGGGGGGCCAAGTTGGAGCAGTTCTTC.

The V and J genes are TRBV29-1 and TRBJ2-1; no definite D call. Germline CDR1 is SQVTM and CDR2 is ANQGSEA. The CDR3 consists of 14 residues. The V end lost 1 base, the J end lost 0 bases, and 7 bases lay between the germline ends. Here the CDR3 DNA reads TGCAGCGTTGAAGGGTGGAGCTCCTACAATGAGCAGTTCTTC. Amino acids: CSVEGWSSYNEQFF.